The following is a T cell receptor beta chain sequence with its context. This record comes from a study of cytomegalovirus exposure and HLA in healthy donors. The repertoire was sequenced with immunoSEQ multiplex PCR; TCRdb's copy has only in-frame clones and lacks some. The table lists roughly 180,000 clones, about 89% of them singletons. Germline V gene data show CDR1 as SGHTA and CDR2 as FQGNSA. V was cut by 1 base and J by 9 bases, with 4 bases left in between. This CDR3 is built from 11 residues. The chain employs TRBV7-2 and TRBJ2-1; D is uncertain. This TCR was sampled from a man under 40 in good health and CMV-seropositive. Sequenced: PBMCs. The CDR3 sequence: CASSLVGEQFF. The CDR3 nucleotides are TGTGCCAGCAGCTTAGTGGGTGAGCAGTTCTTC. The full variable domain, completed using reference TRBV7-2 and TRBJ2-1, is GAGVSQSPSNKVTEKGKDVELRCDPISGHTALYWYRQSLGQGLEFLIYFQGNSAPDKSGLPSDRFSAERTGGSVSTLTIQRTQQEDSAVYLCASSLVGEQFFGPGTRLTVL.